These 7 T cell receptor beta chains originate from one sample sequenced in a study of technical replicates of blood from a few donors. Using immunoSEQ multiplex PCR, the repertoire was profiled, and TCRdb retains in-frame clones only, with some absent. The data contain about 85,000 clones, around 94% of them singletons. The sequencing sample was made of T cells isolated from PBMCs. The receptors originated from a human donor in good health.

The chain recombines TRBV6-1 with TRBJ2-7; 12 bases match TRBD2. The CDR3 spans 13 residues. The germline CDR1 and CDR2 sequences are MNHNS and SASEGT. The trim removed 10 bases at V and 9 bases at J, leaving 10 bases unmatched. CDR3 DNA: TGTGCCATAATACTAGCGGGAGGAACGGCGCAGTACTTC. It is translated as CAIILAGGTAQYF.

This chain links TRBV6-6 with TRBJ2-7; D is uncertain. Per germline, CDR1 MNHNY and CDR2 SVGAGI (reference sequence). V was shortened by 2 bases and J by 3 bases, with 14 bases between the two germline ends. The CDR3 is 15 residues long. The DNA of the CDR3 is TGTGCCAGCAGTTACCTGGCCCACAAGTTCTACGAGCAGTACTTC. This encodes CASSYLAHKFYEQYF.

The chain joins TRBV28 to TRBJ2-1, with no clear D. The CDR3 contains 14 residues. Trimming took 2 bases from V and 5 from J, leaving 10 bases between them. CDR1 is MDHEN and CDR2 is SYDVKM in the germline V gene. Here the CDR3 reads CASSLGWLNNEQFF. CDR3 DNA sequence: TGTGCCAGCAGTTTAGGCTGGTTGAACAATGAGCAGTTCTTC.

The V call is TRBV7-3, the J call TRBJ2-7, with a weak D call TRBD1 (5 bases). Per germline, CDR1 SGHTA and CDR2 FQGTGA. The CDR3 totals 17 residues. Between the trimmed V and J ends, which lost 5 bases and 6 bases, there was a span of 26 bases. The CDR3 coding sequence is TGTGCCAGCAGCCCACACCAACCCGGACAAGGCTCAGGCGAGCAGTACTTC. It codes for CASSPHQPGQGSGEQYF.

The V gene is TRBV6-6, the J gene TRBJ2-7, with D possibly TRBD1 on 6 matching bases. The CDR3 is 16 amino acids. Germline values: CDR1 MNHNY, CDR2 SVGAGI (reference sequence). V was shortened by 0 bases and J by 2 bases, with 14 bases between the two germline ends. This chain's CDR3 is CASSYSIQQGTYEQYF. The CDR3 DNA sequence: TGTGCCAGCAGTTACTCGATTCAGCAGGGGACCTACGAGCAGTACTTC.

The V gene is TRBV7-8, the J gene TRBJ2-5; 7 bases map to TRBD2. CDR3 length: 15 amino acids. V was clipped by 5 bases and J by 2 bases; unmatched bases: 8. Germline-derived CDR1 and CDR2 are SGHVS and FQNEAQ. The CDR3 DNA follows: TGTGCCAGCAGCCCGGGGAGGGGAGATCAAGAGACCCAGTACTTC. Residues: CASSPGRGDQETQYF.

The chain recombines TRBV5-1 with TRBJ2-7, with TRBD1 as a possible D gene (5 bases). Germline V lookup: CDR1 SGHRS, CDR2 YFSETQ. V was clipped by 0 bases and J by 5 bases, with 6 bases between them. This CDR3 has 12 residues. The CDR3 spells CASSLVGDEQYF. DNA of the CDR3: TGCGCCAGCAGCTTGGTAGGGGACGAGCAGTACTTC.